Presented here are 21 T cell receptor beta chains from one specimen sequenced in a study of shared clonotypes between healthy human individuals. The table came from immunoSEQ multiplex PCR; TCRdb's copy has only in-frame clones and leaves some out. The sample holds about 1.5 million clones, roughly 98% seen once. Specimen: naive CD4+ T cells sorted from blood. Subset reported: CD45RA+ positively selected. The source is a young man in good health.

This clone appeared a few times. The chain links TRBV11-2 to TRBJ1-3, with 8 bases that match TRBD1. CDR1 and CDR2 from the germline V gene are SGHAT and FQNNGV. This CDR3 region has 19 residues. Germline trimming cut 7 bases from V and 0 bases from J; bases unmatched to any gene: 17. DNA of the CDR3: TGTGCCAGCAACGACCGGGGCAGGGGGCGAGATTACTCTGGAAACACCATATATTTT. This gives the protein CASNDRGRGRDYSGNTIYF.

The rearrangement links TRBV7-9 to TRBJ2-7, with D possibly being TRBD2 (7 bases). Trimming removed 3 bases from V and 4 bases from J, with 22 bases in between. This CDR3 spans 17 amino acids. The germline gives CDR1 SEHNR, CDR2 FQNEAQ (reference sequence). The CDR3 DNA reads as TGTGCCAGCAGCTTGTCCGTCGGGGGGCGCGGTCAATACGAGCAGTACTTC. Amino acids: CASSLSVGGRGQYEQYF.

The rearrangement links TRBV7-9 to TRBJ2-2; D is unresolved. The CDR3 runs 16 residues. Germline CDR1 and CDR2: SEHNR and FQNEAQ (reference sequence). Trimming took 1 base from V and 3 from J, leaving 12 bases between them. The CDR3 region has the DNA TGTGCCAGCAGCTTAGAAGGGCAGGATTACACCGGGGAGCTGTTTTTT. Translation gives CASSLEGQDYTGELFF.

The rearrangement joins TRBV10-3 to TRBJ1-2; D is uncertain. Germline V lookup: CDR1 ENHRY, CDR2 SYGVKD. There are 11 residues in the CDR3. The CDR3 DNA sequence: TGTCCCCTCCTGAGGAACTATGGCTACACCTTC. Translation: CPLLRNYGYTF.

The rearrangement joins TRBV5-1 to TRBJ2-2, with 9 bases matching TRBD1. CDR1 and CDR2 (germline): SGHRS, YFSETQ. The CDR3 has 16 amino acids. The trim removed 0 bases at V and 6 bases at J, leaving 6 bases unmatched. CDR3 sequence (DNA): TGCGCCAGCAGCTTGGAAGTGGACAGGGGCTCCGGGGAGCTGTTTTTT. It encodes CASSLEVDRGSGELFF.

The V and J genes are TRBV19 and TRBJ2-2; the D call may be TRBD1 or TRBD2 (5 bases each). The CDR3 runs 14 residues. The V gene's germline CDR1 is LNHDA and CDR2 SQIVND (reference sequence). Between the trimmed V and J ends, which lost 4 bases and 1 base, there was a span of 7 bases. In DNA form, the CDR3 reads TGTGCCAGTAGTAGGGGGTGGAACACCGGGGAGCTGTTTTTT. Translated, it gives CASSRGWNTGELFF.

The chain joins TRBV6-6 to TRBJ2-5; maybe TRBD2 (6 bases). The CDR3 totals 14 residues. The germline V gene has CDR1 MNHNY and CDR2 SVGAGI (reference sequence). V lost 5 bases and J lost 9, with 19 bases in between. This CDR3 is CASSKTRDRSPQYF. The DNA of the CDR3 is TGTGCCAGCAGTAAGACTAGAGATCGATCGCCCCAGTACTTC.

J is TRBJ2-2 and V is TRBV13; no clear D gene. Trimming stripped 5 bases from V and 1 base from J, with 11 bases between. This CDR3 has 15 residues. Per the germline V gene, CDR1 is PRHDT and CDR2 is FYEKMQ (reference sequence). CDR3 nucleotide sequence: TGTGCCAGCAGCCCTCGGACGGTGAACACCGGGGAGCTGTTTTTT. Translating gives CASSPRTVNTGELFF.

With respect to this clone: The identical CDR3 is also encoded by other nucleotide sequences in the sample. CDR3 bases: TGTGCCAGCAGTGGCCGCGGAGGGAGAAGCAATCAGCCCCAGCATTTT. It is translated as CASSGRGGRSNQPQHF. J is TRBJ1-5 and V is TRBV2; D is unclear. V dropped 4 bases and J dropped 1 base, with 14 bases sitting between them. The CDR3 is 16 residues long. From germline, CDR1 is SNHLY and CDR2 FYNNEI.

The genes are TRBV5-1 and TRBJ2-2; D is perhaps TRBD2 (5 bases). V dropped 4 bases and J dropped 6 bases, with 16 bases sitting between them. CDR3 length: 15 residues. CDR1 is SGHRS, CDR2 YFSETQ, per germline. The CDR3 loop is CASSLIASGPGELFF. CDR3 nucleotide sequence: TGCGCCAGCAGCCTTATAGCAAGCGGACCCGGGGAGCTGTTTTTT.

The gene calls are TRBV19 and TRBJ2-7; tentative D call: TRBD1 (6 bases). V was shortened by 5 bases and J by 0 bases, with 14 bases between the two germline ends. Germline CDR1 reads LNHDA; CDR2 reads SQIVND (reference sequence). The CDR3 contains 15 residues. The CDR3 coding sequence is TGTGCCAGTAGTGTGGAAACAGGGAGCTCCTACGAGCAGTACTTC. It yields the protein CASSVETGSSYEQYF.

This chain links TRBV7-2 with TRBJ1-4, with D perhaps TRBD1 (5 bases). The CDR3 totals 15 residues. From germline, CDR1 is SGHTA and CDR2 FQGNSA. V gave up 4 bases and J gave up 3 bases, with 12 bases separating them. The CDR3 protein is CASSSGPAANEKLFF. CDR3 in DNA: TGTGCCAGCAGCTCGGGACCTGCCGCTAATGAAAAACTGTTTTTT. Complete variable domain (other parts from reference TRBV7-2 and TRBJ1-4): GAGVSQSPSNKVTEKGKDVELRCDPISGHTALYWYRQSLGQGLEFLIYFQGNSAPDKSGLPSDRFSAERTGGSVSTLTIQRTQQEDSAVYLCASSSGPAANEKLFFGSGTQLSVL.

The V and J genes are TRBV27 and TRBJ2-7; D remains unclear. The CDR3 covers 11 residues. Germline CDR1 MNHEY, CDR2 SMNVEV (reference sequence). V was pared by 5 bases and J by 5 bases, with 7 bases between. In DNA, the CDR3 is TGTGCCAGCAGTCTAAGGAACGAGCAGTACTTC. Translation gives CASSLRNEQYF.

This chain joins TRBV9 and TRBJ2-1; TRBD1 might be the D (5 bases). The CDR3 totals 15 residues. Trimming took off 1 base at V and 3 bases at J, with 11 bases between the two ends. Germline V gene lookup returns CDR1 SGDLS and CDR2 YYNGEE. CDR3 protein: CASSVLSGLYNEQFF. CDR3 nucleotides: TGTGCCAGCAGCGTACTCTCAGGGCTCTACAATGAGCAGTTCTTC. Based on the CDR3 plus reference TRBV9 and TRBJ2-1, the full variable domain is DSGVTQTPKHLITATGQRVTLRCSPRSGDLSVYWYQQSLDQGLQFLIQYYNGEERAKGNILERFSAQQFPDLHSELNLSSLELGDSALYFCASSVLSGLYNEQFFGPGTRLTVL.

The chain has TRBV7-2 and TRBJ1-4; possible D gene TRBD1, 6 bases. Trimming pared 1 base from V and 3 bases from J, leaving 9 bases between. The CDR3 covers 15 residues. The germline V gene encodes CDR1 SGHTA and CDR2 FQGNSA. CDR3 DNA sequence: TGTGCCAGCAGCTTAGTAGGGGGATCTAATGAAAAACTGTTTTTT. Residues: CASSLVGGSNEKLFF.

The sample holds one count of this clone. The rearrangement joins TRBV5-1 to TRBJ1-1, with a tentative D call TRBD1 (6 bases). Germline assignment: CDR1 SGHRS and CDR2 YFSETQ. The V end was cut by 4 bases, the J end by 5 bases, with 18 bases between. The CDR3 is 15 residues long. The CDR3 protein is CASSQTRGMRTEAFF. CDR3 DNA sequence: TGCGCCAGCAGCCAGACCAGGGGAATGAGAACTGAAGCTTTCTTT. The full variable domain, with the rest looked up from reference TRBV5-1 and TRBJ1-1, is KAGVTQTPRYLIKTRGQQVTLSCSPISGHRSVSWYQQTPGQGLQFLFEYFSETQRNKGNFPGRFSGRQFSNSRSEMNVSTLELGDSALYLCASSQTRGMRTEAFFGQGTRLTVV.

The rearrangement joins TRBV4-3 to TRBJ2-7; the match to TRBD1 covers 7 bases. Germline V lookup: CDR1 LGHNA, CDR2 YSLEER. The CDR3 is made up of 14 amino acids. V dropped 4 bases and J dropped 0; count of bases not matched to a gene: 3. The CDR3 sequence: CASSRDRSSYEQYF. DNA of the CDR3: TGCGCCAGCAGCCGGGACAGAAGCTCCTACGAGCAGTACTTC.

This clone was seen a single time. The genes are TRBV7-2 and TRBJ2-7; 8 bases are a match to TRBD2. The CDR3 contains 13 residues. V lost 3 bases to trimming and J lost 9 bases; unmatched junction nucleotides: 7. Per germline, CDR1 SGHTA and CDR2 FQGNSA. The CDR3 region is CASSFPGGTRQYF. DNA of the CDR3: TGTGCCAGCAGCTTTCCGGGAGGGACGAGGCAGTACTTC.

The chain employs TRBV18 and TRBJ1-2; D possibly corresponds to TRBD1 (5 bases). Looked up from germline, CDR1 is KGHSH and CDR2 is LQKENI. This CDR3 contains 16 residues. Trimming cost V 2 bases and J 4 bases, with 17 bases left between them. The CDR3 DNA reads TGTGCCAGCTCACCAAGGGAAAGGGGCGGTTCCTATGGCTACACCTTC. Translated: CASSPRERGGSYGYTF.

CDR3 DNA: TGTGCCAGCAGCTTGGTCCTTATCCGATCGGGGCAGTTCTTC. Its translation is CASSLVLIRSGQFF. The V call is TRBV5-6, the J call TRBJ2-1; D is unclear. This CDR3 is built from 14 residues. The germline V gene has CDR1 SGHDT and CDR2 YYEEEE. Trimming pared 0 bases from V and 12 bases from J, leaving 16 bases between.

The genes are TRBV28 and TRBJ1-2; D is uncertain. The V end lost 4 bases, the J end lost 4 bases, and 7 bases lay between the germline ends. This CDR3 region has 12 residues. Germline V CDR1 and CDR2: MDHEN, SYDVKM. The CDR3 nucleotides are TGTGCCAGCAGTTCGAGAAGCTATGGCTACACCTTC. Its translation: CASSSRSYGYTF.